At least ten counts were recorded for the clone carrying this T cell receptor (beta chain). TRAV- and TRBV-specific primers, spanning alpha and beta chains, primed first-strand cDNA. For amplifying TCRs, the PCR ran for about 20 cycles with Phusion, which was used together with a constant-region primer and the adapter on the V primers. TCRdb re-called the reads through MiXCR, storing one row per CDR3 protein. The table shows 100,000 or so distinct CDR3 sequences, with under 10% occurring only once. CDR3 length: 16 amino acids. In germline, CDR1 is SGHVS, CDR2 FNYEAQ. After removal of 0 bases from V and 2 bases from J, the junction contained 7 bases not matched to a gene. The record originates from a study of low-dose radiotherapy and immunotherapy resistance in tumors. Study information: Doses of 0.5 Gy per fraction every 2 weeks, totaling 6.5 Gy, went to Cohort 1. Aspirin was administered orally at 300 mg daily for four cycles, commencing on cycle 1 day 1.

As to time point: before trial treatment. This clonotype was sampled from a male donor with prostate cancer. The sample consisted of PBMCs, taken before treatment. This sequence joins TRBV7-6 and TRBJ2-7; 7 bases are shared with TRBD2. The CDR3 DNA reads TGTGCCAGCAGCTTAGCGGGGAGGGAGGCAGCCTACGAGCAGTACTTC. It codes for CASSLAGREAAYEQYF.